Shown below are 16 T cell receptor beta chains from a single sample sequenced in a study of T-cell reconstitution after alpha-beta-depleted transplantation in children. A TCRbeta library incorporating unique molecular identifiers was prepared. From the PCR reads, TCRdb called clonotypes with MiXCR, one entry per CDR3 protein. This table has around 300,000 distinct CDR3 sequences, 9.5% to 13% appearing once. The input for sequencing was PBMCs, taken before TCRalphabeta/CD19-depleted stem cell transplant. These receptors originate from a boy under two years old with acute myeloid leukemia, due to receive a stem cell transplant.

This clonotype has at least ten counts. The rearrangement uses TRBV7-2 and TRBJ2-7; tentative D call: TRBD1 (5 bases). V was cut by 4 bases and J by 3 bases, with 10 bases left in between. In germline, CDR1 is SGHTA, CDR2 FQGNSA. This CDR3 is built from 13 residues. The CDR3 here is CASSSAGHYEQYF. DNA for the CDR3: TGTGCCAGCAGCTCGGCAGGGCACTACGAGCAGTACTTC.

This clonotype was counted a few times. The DNA for the CDR3 is TGTGCCAGCAGCTCGACTAGCCCCCGAGGAGGTGAGCAGTTCTTC. Translating it yields CASSSTSPRGGEQFF. The chain carries TRBV7-2 and TRBJ2-1, with 7 bases identical to TRBD2. The J segment lost 9 bases and the V segment lost 4 bases, leaving 12 bases of the junction unmatched. This CDR3 is built from 15 residues. CDR1 SGHTA and CDR2 FQGNSA come from the germline V gene.

This clonotype was seen many times. This sequence joins TRBV5-1 and TRBJ1-1; D is uncertain. The CDR3 covers 13 residues. V gave up 6 bases and J gave up 4 bases, with 13 bases separating them. Germline V gene sequence: CDR1 SGHRS, CDR2 YFSETQ. In nucleotides, the CDR3 is TGCGCCAGCACGCTCTTTCTCGGCACTGAAGCTTTCTTT. Its translation is CASTLFLGTEAFF.

This clonotype was seen many times. This chain joins TRBV7-9 and TRBJ2-7; unclear D gene. The CDR3 spans 13 residues. Trimming took off 7 bases at V and 5 bases at J, with 15 bases between the two ends. Germline lookup yields CDR1 SEHNR and CDR2 FQNEAQ (reference sequence). CDR3 DNA: TGTGCCAGCACCCTTGGTACGGGCAACGAGCAGTACTTC. Translation gives CASTLGTGNEQYF.

Remarks on this clonotype: Just one base apart from a much larger clone, this may be a read error. V is TRBV5-5 and J is TRBJ2-3; TRBD1 aligns across 7 bases. V lost 5 bases to trimming and J lost 3 bases; unmatched junction nucleotides: 12. This CDR3 comprises 16 residues. Looked up from germline, CDR1 is SGHKS and CDR2 is YYEKEE (reference sequence). CDR3 coding DNA: TGTGCCAGCAGTCAACTGACAGGGTCGGTGACAGATACGCAGTATTTT. Translation gives CASSQLTGSVTDTQYF.

In this sample, this clonotype turned up many times. This chain connects TRBV15 to TRBJ2-5; 12 nucleotides match TRBD1. The germline V gene encodes CDR1 LNHNV and CDR2 YYDKDF (reference sequence). This CDR3 has 17 amino acids. With V trimmed by 0 bases and J by 4 bases, 6 bases remained unmatched. The chain's CDR3 is CATSRDYPGQGAETQYF. Written as DNA, the CDR3 is TGTGCCACCAGCAGAGATTACCCGGGACAGGGGGCAGAGACCCAGTACTTC.

This clonotype was detected ten times or more. The gene calls are TRBV5-1 and TRBJ2-7; no firm D call. V was shortened by 0 bases and J by 4 bases, with 8 bases between the two germline ends. The CDR3 sequence is 13 residues long. Germline V gene lookup returns CDR1 SGHRS and CDR2 YFSETQ. The CDR3 DNA reads TGCGCCAGCAGCTTGGACAGTCGGTACGAGCAGTACTTC. It is translated as CASSLDSRYEQYF.

The rearrangement joins TRBV5-6 to TRBJ2-7; no firm D call. V dropped 5 bases and J dropped 5 bases, with 20 bases sitting between them. This CDR3 spans 15 amino acids. Germline CDR1 reads SGHDT; CDR2 reads YYEEEE. CDR3: CASSPPGQTFDEQYF. Written as DNA, the CDR3 is TGTGCCAGCAGTCCACCCGGGCAGACCTTCGACGAGCAGTACTTC.

The rearrangement uses TRBV25-1 and TRBJ1-4, with 7 bases that match TRBD1. This CDR3 comprises 14 residues. Trimming took 3 bases from V and 8 from J; bases not matched to a gene: 6. Per the germline V gene, CDR1 is MGHDK and CDR2 is SYGVNS. This chain's CDR3 is CASSDEGAGEKLFF. CDR3 DNA sequence: TGTGCCAGCAGTGACGAGGGGGCGGGGGAAAAACTGTTTTTT.

This clonotype came up a few times. The rearrangement uses TRBV7-6 and TRBJ2-5, with 10 bases aligning to TRBD2. Trimming cost V 1 base and J 2 bases; bases outside gene matches: 4. The CDR3 runs to 16 residues. Germline V gene data show CDR1 as SGHVS and CDR2 as FNYEAQ. The CDR3 DNA reads TGTGCCAGCAGCTTAGTGACTAGCGGGCCTCAAGAGACCCAGTACTTC. This gives the protein CASSLVTSGPQETQYF.

This clonotype was observed many times. The chain is built from TRBV14 and TRBJ2-2; D gene uncertain. This CDR3 is 13 amino acids long. The germline CDR1 and CDR2 sequences are SGHDN and FVKESK. Trimming removed 1 base from V and 5 bases from J, with 5 bases in between. CDR3 protein: CASSQGETGELFF. The CDR3 DNA is TGTGCCAGCAGCCAAGGAGAGACCGGGGAGCTGTTTTTT.

This clonotype was seen a handful of times. The rearrangement links TRBV4-3 to TRBJ2-3; maybe TRBD2 (5 bases). Germline assignment: CDR1 LGHNA and CDR2 YSLEER. V was cut by 1 base and J by 6 bases, with 8 bases left in between. The CDR3 runs to 13 residues. The CDR3, as DNA: TGCGCCAGCAGCCAAGGATCGGGGGATACGCAGTATTTT. Protein: CASSQGSGDTQYF.

In this sample, this clonotype turned up a few times. This chain uses TRBV28 with TRBJ2-5; D not certain. The germline V gene has CDR1 MDHEN and CDR2 SYDVKM. Trimming pared 8 bases from V and 1 base from J, leaving 11 bases between. CDR3 size: 13 residues. This CDR3 reads CASRPNFQETQYF. The CDR3 DNA follows: TGTGCCAGCCGCCCGAACTTCCAAGAGACCCAGTACTTC.

This clonotype was counted at least ten times. This rearrangement joins TRBV24-1 to TRBJ2-5; D ambiguous. The germline V gene has CDR1 KGHDR and CDR2 SFDVKD. V lost 5 bases and J 0 bases, leaving 6 bases between the germline ends. This CDR3 spans 13 amino acids. CDR3 loop: CATSARDQETQYF. The CDR3 DNA follows: TGTGCCACCAGTGCCCGAGACCAAGAGACCCAGTACTTC.

This clonotype was seen repeatedly, ten times or more. The rearrangement links TRBV27 to TRBJ2-1, with TRBD1 matching over 7 bases. Trimming cost V 4 bases and J 6 bases; bases outside gene matches: 6. This CDR3 is 14 amino acids long. Germline V lookup: CDR1 MNHEY, CDR2 SMNVEV (reference sequence). The CDR3 sequence: CASSWTGKGNEQFF. DNA of the CDR3: TGTGCCAGCAGTTGGACAGGCAAGGGCAATGAGCAGTTCTTC.

This clonotype was detected ten times or more. V usage is TRBV9 and J usage is TRBJ1-2; no clear D. Between the trimmed V and J ends, which lost 7 bases and 4 bases, there was a span of 17 bases. The CDR3 totals 14 residues. The germline V gene encodes CDR1 SGDLS and CDR2 YYNGEE. The chain's CDR3 is CASAEGPVGYGYTF. CDR3 sequence (DNA): TGTGCCAGCGCCGAGGGCCCGGTCGGCTATGGCTACACCTTC.